This TCR beta chain was recorded in a study of blood T cells in healthy people across ages. This CDR3 region has 14 residues. Germline loops: CDR1 SGHTA, CDR2 FQGTGA. With V trimmed by 5 bases and J by 5 bases, 7 bases remained unmatched. A sample-barcoded 5' primer and a J-beta primer mix were used in a second PCR of about 7 to 12 cycles. Through a template-switch adaptor with 12 random nucleotides, each cDNA molecule received a tag. MiXCR, applied by TCRdb to the 5' RACE reads, yields one record per CDR3 protein. Among under 1,000,000 distinct CDR3 sequences listed, around half were seen once. Notes on the study in general: The recorded TCR beta diversity per million T cells decreased in a roughly linear manner with age. Using unsorted PBMCs precluded a conclusive naive versus antigen-experienced comparison.

This clonotype was counted many times. Its antigen remains unidentified. Sequencing input: blood. This rearrangement joins TRBV7-3 to TRBJ2-5, with TRBD1 matching 8 bases. The clonotype originates from a man aged 80 or over in good health. DNA of the CDR3: TGTGCCAGCAGCCCGACAGGGGCTCAGGAGACCCAGTACTTC. Translation: CASSPTGAQETQYF. The full variable domain, completed using reference TRBV7-3 and TRBJ2-5, is GAGVSQTPSNKVTEKGKYVELRCDPISGHTALYWYRQSLGQGPEFLIYFQGTGAADDSGLPNDRFFAVRPEGSVSTLKIQRTERGDSAVYLCASSPTGAQETQYFGPGTRLLVL.